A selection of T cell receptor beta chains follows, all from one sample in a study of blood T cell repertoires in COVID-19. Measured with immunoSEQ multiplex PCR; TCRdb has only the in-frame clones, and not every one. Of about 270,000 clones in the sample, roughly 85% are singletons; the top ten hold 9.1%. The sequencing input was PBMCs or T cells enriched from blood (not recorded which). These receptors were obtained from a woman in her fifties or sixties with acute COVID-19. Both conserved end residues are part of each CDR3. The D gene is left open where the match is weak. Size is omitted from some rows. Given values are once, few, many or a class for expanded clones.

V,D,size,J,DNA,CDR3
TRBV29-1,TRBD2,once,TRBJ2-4,TGCAGCGTTGCCGGGACTAGCGGGGGCCCCGCCAAAAACATTCAGTACTTC,CSVAGTSGGPAKNIQYF
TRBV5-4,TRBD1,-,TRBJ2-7,TGTGCCAGCCGGCAGGGGGCGGACGAGCAGTACTTC,CASRQGADEQYF
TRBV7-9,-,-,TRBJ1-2,TGTGCCAGCAGCCCCCAGGGGAATGGCTACACCTTC,CASSPQGNGYTF
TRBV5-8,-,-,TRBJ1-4,TGTGCCAGCAGCTTGGCCAGGACACCCCAAGGGGAAAAACTGTTTTTT,CASSLARTPQGEKLFF
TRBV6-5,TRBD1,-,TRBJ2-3,TGTGCCAGCAGTTACAACAGGGGACCAGATACGCAGTATTTT,CASSYNRGPDTQYF
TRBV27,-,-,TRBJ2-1,TGTGCCAGCAGCTCCCTGGCCTCCTACAATGAGCAGTTCTTC,CASSSLASYNEQFF
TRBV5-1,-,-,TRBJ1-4,TGCGCCAGCAGAGGCGGGTCTCTTGACGAAGGTGAAAAACTGTTTTTT,CASRGGSLDEGEKLFF
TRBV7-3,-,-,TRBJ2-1,TGTGCCAGCAGCCCGAGAGCGGGCCCCTCCTACAATGAGCAGTTCTTC,CASSPRAGPSYNEQFF
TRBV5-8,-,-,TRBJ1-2,TGTGCCAGCAGCAACCTACAGGGTGAGGGCTACACCTTC,CASSNLQGEGYTF
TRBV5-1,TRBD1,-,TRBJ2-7,TGCGCCAGCAGCCCCGGGACAGGGGGCGGCGACGAGCAGTACTTC,CASSPGTGGGDEQYF
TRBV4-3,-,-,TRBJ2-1,TGCGCCAGCAGCCATTCCTATAGACTGGAGGGAGGTAATGAGCAGTTCTTC,CASSHSYRLEGGNEQFF
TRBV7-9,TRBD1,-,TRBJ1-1,TGTGCCAGCAGCCCAAGTAGGACAGGGGGCACTGAAGCTTTCTTT,CASSPSRTGGTEAFF
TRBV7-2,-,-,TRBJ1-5,TGTGCCAGCAGCTTAGCTGGCAGCAATCAGCCCCAGCATTTT,CASSLAGSNQPQHF
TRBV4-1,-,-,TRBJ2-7,TGCGCCAGCAGCCAAGGAGGCAGGGTCTACGAGCAGTACTTC,CASSQGGRVYEQYF
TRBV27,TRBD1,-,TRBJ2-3,TGTGCCAGCAGTTTGGGACAGACTAGCACAGATACGCAGTATTTT,CASSLGQTSTDTQYF